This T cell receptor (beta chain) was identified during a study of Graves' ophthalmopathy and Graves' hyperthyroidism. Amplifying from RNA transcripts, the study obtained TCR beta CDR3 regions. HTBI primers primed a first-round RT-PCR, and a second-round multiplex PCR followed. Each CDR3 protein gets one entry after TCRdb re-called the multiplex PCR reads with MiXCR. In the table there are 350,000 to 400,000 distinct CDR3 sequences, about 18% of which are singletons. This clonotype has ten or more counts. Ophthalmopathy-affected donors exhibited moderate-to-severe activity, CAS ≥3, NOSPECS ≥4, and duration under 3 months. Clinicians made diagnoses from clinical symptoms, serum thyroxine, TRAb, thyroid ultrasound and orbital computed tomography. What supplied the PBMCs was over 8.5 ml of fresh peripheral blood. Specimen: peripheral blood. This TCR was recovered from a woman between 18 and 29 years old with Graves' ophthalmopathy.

CDR3 DNA sequence: TGTGCCAGCAGCTGGGGCGAAGGTCAGCCCCAGCATTTT. It is translated as CASSWGEGQPQHF. The chain has TRBV7-2 and TRBJ1-5; D is perhaps TRBD1 (5 bases). Trimming removed 4 bases at V and 6 bases at J, with 10 bases between. The CDR3 sequence is 13 residues long. The V gene's germline CDR1 is SGHTA and CDR2 FQGNSA.